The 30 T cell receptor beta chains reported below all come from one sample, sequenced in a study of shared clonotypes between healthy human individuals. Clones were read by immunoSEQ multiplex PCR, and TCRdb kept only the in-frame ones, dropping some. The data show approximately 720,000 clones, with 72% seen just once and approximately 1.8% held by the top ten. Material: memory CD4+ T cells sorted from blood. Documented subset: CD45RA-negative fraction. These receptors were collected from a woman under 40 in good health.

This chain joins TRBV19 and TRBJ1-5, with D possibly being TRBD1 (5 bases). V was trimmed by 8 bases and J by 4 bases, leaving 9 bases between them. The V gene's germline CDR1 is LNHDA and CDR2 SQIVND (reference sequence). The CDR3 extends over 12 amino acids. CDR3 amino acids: CASHDRNQPQHF. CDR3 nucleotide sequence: TGTGCCAGTCACGACAGAAATCAGCCCCAGCATTTT.

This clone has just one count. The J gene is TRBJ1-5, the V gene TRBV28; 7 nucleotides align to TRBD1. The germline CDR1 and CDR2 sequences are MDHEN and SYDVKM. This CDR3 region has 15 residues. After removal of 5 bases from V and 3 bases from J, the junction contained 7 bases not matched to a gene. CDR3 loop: CASSVRDSTNQPQHF. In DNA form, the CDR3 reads TGTGCCAGCAGTGTTCGGGACAGTACCAATCAGCCCCAGCATTTT.

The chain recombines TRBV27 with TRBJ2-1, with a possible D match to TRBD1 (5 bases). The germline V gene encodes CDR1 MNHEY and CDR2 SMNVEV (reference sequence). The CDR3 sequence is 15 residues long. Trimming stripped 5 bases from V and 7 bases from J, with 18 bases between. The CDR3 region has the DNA TGTGCCAGCAGTGCTACCAGGGTAATCCAAAATGAGCAGTTCTTC. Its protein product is CASSATRVIQNEQFF.

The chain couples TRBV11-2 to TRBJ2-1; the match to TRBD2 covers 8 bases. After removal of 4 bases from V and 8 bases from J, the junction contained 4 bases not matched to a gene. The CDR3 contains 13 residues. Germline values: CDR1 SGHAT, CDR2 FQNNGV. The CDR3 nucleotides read TGTGCCAGCAGCTCAGGACTAGCCGATGAGCAGTTCTTC. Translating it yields CASSSGLADEQFF.

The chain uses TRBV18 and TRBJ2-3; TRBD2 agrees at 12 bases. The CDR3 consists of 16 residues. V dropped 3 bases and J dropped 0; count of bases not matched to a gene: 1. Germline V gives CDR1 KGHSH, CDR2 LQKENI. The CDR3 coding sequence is TGTGCCAGCTCACCCGGACTAGCGGGAAGCACAGATACGCAGTATTTT. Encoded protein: CASSPGLAGSTDTQYF. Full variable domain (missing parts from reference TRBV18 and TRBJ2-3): NAGVMQNPRHLVRRRGQEARLRCSPMKGHSHVYWYRQLPEEGLKFMVYLQKENIIDESGMPKERFSAEFPKEGPSILRIQQVVRGDSAAYFCASSPGLAGSTDTQYFGPGTRLTVL.

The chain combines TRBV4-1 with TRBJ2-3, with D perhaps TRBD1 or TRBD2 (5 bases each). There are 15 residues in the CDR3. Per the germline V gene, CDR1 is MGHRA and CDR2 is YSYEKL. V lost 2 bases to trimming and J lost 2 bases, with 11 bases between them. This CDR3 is CASSQRDLITDTQYF. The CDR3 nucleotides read TGCGCCAGCAGCCAACGGGACCTCATCACAGATACGCAGTATTTT.

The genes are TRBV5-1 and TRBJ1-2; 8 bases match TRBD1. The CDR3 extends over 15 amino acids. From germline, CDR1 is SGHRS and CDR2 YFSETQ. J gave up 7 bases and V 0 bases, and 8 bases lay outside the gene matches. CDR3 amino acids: CASSLEAGGETGYTF. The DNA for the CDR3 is TGCGCCAGCAGCTTGGAGGCAGGGGGCGAAACTGGCTACACCTTC.

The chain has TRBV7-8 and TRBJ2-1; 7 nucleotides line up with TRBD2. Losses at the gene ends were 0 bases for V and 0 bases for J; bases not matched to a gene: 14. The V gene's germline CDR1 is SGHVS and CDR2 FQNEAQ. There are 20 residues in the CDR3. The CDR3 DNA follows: TGTGCCAGCAGCTTAGCACCGGGGGGAAACTTCAAGAGCTCCTACAATGAGCAGTTCTTC. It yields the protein CASSLAPGGNFKSSYNEQFF.

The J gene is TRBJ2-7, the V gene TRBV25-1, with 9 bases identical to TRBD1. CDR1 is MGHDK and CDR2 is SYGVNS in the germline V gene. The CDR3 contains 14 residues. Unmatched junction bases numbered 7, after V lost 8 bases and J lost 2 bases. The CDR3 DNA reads TGTGCCAGCGAGCCGGGACAGGGACCCTACGAGCAGTACTTC. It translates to CASEPGQGPYEQYF.

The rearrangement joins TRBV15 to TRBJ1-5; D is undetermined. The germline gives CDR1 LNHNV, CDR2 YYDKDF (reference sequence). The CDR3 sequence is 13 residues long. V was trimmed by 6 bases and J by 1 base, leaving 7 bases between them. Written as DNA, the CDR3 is TGTGCCACCAGACTGGGGAGCAATCAGCCCCAGCATTTT. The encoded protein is CATRLGSNQPQHF.

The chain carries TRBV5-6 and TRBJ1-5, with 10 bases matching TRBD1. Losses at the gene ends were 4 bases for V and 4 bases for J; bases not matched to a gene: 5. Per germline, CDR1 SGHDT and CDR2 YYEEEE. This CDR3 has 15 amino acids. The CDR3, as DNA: TGTGCCAGCAGCGCCTGGGGACAGGGGAATCAGCCCCAGCATTTT. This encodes CASSAWGQGNQPQHF. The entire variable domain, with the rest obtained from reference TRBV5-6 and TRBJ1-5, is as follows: DAGVTQSPTHLIKTRGQQVTLRCSPKSGHDTVSWYQQALGQGPQFIFQYYEEEERQRGNFPDRFSGHQFPNYSSELNVNALLLGDSALYLCASSAWGQGNQPQHFGDGTRLSIL.

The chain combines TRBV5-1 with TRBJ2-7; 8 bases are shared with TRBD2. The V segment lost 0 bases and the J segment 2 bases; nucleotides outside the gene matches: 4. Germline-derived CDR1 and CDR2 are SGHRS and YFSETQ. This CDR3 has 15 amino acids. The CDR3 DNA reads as TGCGCCAGCAGCTTGGCAGCGGGAGAAACCTACGAGCAGTACTTC. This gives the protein CASSLAAGETYEQYF.

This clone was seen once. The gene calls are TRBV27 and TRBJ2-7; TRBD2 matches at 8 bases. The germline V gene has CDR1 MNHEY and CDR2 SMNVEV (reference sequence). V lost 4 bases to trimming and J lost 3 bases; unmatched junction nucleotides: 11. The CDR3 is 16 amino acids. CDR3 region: CASSSGGVAGVYEQYF. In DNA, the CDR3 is TGTGCCAGCAGTTCCGGGGGGGTAGCGGGCGTCTACGAGCAGTACTTC.

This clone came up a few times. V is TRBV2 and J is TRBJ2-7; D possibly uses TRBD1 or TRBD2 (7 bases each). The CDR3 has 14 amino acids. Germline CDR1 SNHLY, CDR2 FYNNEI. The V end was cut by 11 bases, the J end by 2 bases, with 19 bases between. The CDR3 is CASRVQGGTYEQYF. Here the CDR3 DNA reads TGTGCCTCGAGGGTCCAGGGGGGGACCTACGAGCAGTACTTC.

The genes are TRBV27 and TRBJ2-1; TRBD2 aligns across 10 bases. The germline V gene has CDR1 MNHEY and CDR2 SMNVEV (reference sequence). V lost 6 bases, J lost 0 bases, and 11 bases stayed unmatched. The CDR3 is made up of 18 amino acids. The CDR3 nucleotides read TGTGCCAGCAGGAAAGCGGGAGGGCTCTTCTTCTCCTACAATGAGCAGTTCTTC. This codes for CASRKAGGLFFSYNEQFF.

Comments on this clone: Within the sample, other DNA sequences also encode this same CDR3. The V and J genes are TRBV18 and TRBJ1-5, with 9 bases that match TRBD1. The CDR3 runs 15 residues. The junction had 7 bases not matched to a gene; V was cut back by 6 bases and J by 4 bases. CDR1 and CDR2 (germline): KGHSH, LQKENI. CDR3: CASSPGTGTNQPQHF. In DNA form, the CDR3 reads TGTGCCAGCTCCCCGGGGACAGGGACAAATCAGCCCCAGCATTTT.

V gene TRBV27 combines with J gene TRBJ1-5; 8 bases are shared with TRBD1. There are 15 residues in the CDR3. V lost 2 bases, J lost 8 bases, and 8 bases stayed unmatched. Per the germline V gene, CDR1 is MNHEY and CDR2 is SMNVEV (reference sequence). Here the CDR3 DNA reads TGTGCCAGCAGTTTAAGTGGGCAGGGGGCAAAGCCCCAGCATTTT. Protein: CASSLSGQGAKPQHF.

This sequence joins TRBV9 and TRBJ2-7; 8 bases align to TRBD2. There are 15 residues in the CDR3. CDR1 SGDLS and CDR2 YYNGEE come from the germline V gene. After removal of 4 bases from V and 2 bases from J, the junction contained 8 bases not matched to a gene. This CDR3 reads CASSPGGVGTYEQYF. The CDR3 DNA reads TGTGCCAGCAGCCCCGGGGGGGTCGGAACCTACGAGCAGTACTTC.

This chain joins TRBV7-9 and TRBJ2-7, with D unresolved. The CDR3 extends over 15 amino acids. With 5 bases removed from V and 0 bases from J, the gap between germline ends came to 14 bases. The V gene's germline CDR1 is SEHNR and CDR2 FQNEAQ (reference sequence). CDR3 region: CASSLFGWASYEQYF. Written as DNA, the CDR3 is TGTGCCAGCAGCCTGTTTGGTTGGGCCTCCTACGAGCAGTACTTC.

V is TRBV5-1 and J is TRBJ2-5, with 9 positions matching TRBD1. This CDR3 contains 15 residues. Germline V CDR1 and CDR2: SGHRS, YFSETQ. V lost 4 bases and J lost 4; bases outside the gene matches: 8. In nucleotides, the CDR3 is TGCGCCAGCAGCCACGGGACAGGGAAGCGAGAGACCCAGTACTTC. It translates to CASSHGTGKRETQYF.

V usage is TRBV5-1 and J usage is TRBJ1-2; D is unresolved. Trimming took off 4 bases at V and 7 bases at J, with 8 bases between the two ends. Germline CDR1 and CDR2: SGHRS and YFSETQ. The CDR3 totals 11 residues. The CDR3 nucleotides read TGCGCCAGCAGCGGAACAGCTGGCTACACCTTC. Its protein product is CASSGTAGYTF.

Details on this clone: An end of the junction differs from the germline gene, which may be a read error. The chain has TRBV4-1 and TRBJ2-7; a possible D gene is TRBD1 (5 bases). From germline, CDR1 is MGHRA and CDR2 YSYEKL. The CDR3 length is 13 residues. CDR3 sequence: CASSFQGNYEQYF. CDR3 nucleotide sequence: TGTGCCAGCAGCTTCCAGGGTAACTACGAGCAGTACTTC.

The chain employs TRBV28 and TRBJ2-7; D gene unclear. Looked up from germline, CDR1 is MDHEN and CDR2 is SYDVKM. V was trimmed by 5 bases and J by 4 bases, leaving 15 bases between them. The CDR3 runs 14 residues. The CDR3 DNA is TGTGCCAGCAGTCCCCCGCGGCGGAGATACGAGCAGTACTTC. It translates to CASSPPRRRYEQYF.

In DNA form, the CDR3 reads TGCGCCAGCAGCTTGAACGGGGGAAACTACGAGCAGTACTTC. It codes for CASSLNGGNYEQYF. V usage is TRBV5-1 and J usage is TRBJ2-7; TRBD2 is a possible D gene (6 bases). The CDR3 is made up of 14 amino acids. Trimming left V 1 base short and J 3 bases short, with 11 bases between. Germline V gives CDR1 SGHRS, CDR2 YFSETQ.

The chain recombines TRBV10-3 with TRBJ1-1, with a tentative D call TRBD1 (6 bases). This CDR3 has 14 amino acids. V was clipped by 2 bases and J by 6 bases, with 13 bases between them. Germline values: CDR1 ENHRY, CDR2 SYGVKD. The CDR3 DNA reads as TGTGCCATCAGTGAGGGACAGTCTCCGGCTGAAGCTTTCTTT. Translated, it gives CAISEGQSPAEAFF.

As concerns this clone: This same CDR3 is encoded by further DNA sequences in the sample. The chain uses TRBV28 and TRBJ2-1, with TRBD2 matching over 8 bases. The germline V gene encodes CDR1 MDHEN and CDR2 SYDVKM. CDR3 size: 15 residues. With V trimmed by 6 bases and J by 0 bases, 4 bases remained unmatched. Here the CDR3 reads CASRTLADSYNEQFF. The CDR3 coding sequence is TGTGCCAGCAGGACACTAGCGGACTCCTACAATGAGCAGTTCTTC.

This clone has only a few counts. CDR3 region: CASRLAGRTTEDEQYF. In nucleotides, the CDR3 is TGTGCAAGTCGCTTAGCGGGGCGGACAACAGAGGACGAGCAGTACTTC. The chain couples TRBV12-2 to TRBJ2-7; TRBD1 is taken as the D call from the table, unchecked against the DNA. TRBV12-2 is tagged as a pseudogene. This CDR3 is built from 16 residues.

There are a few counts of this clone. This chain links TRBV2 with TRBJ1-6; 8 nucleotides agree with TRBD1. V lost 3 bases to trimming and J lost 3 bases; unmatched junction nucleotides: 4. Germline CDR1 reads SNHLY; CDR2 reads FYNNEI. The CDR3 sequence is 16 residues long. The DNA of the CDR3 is TGTGCCAGCAGTGATCGACAGGGGATCTATAATTCACCCCTCCACTTT. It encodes CASSDRQGIYNSPLHF.

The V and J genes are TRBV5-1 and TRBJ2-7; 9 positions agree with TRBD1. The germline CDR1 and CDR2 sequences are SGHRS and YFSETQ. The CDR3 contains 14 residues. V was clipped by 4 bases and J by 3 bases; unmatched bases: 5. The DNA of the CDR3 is TGCGCCAGCAGCCGGACAGGGGTTATCTACGAGCAGTACTTC. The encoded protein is CASSRTGVIYEQYF.

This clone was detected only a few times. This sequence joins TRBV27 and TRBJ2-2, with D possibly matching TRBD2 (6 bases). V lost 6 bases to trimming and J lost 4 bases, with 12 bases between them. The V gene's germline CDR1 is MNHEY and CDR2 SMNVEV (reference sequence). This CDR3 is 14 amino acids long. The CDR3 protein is CASRYGGPTGELFF. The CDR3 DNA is TGTGCCAGCAGATATGGAGGGCCCACCGGGGAGCTGTTTTTT.